The clone carrying this TCR beta chain was counted at least ten times. The source of the sample is a study of T-cell reconstitution after alpha-beta-depleted transplantation in children. Molecular barcoding with unique molecular identifiers was used for the TCRbeta library. TCRdb processed the PCR reads anew with MiXCR; each CDR3 protein has one entry. The sample includes approximately 91,000 distinct CDR3 sequences, 7% to 9% seen only once; the top ten take just under 7%. The CDR3 totals 16 residues. With V trimmed by 6 bases and J by 6 bases, 13 bases remained unmatched. CDR1 is DFQATT, CDR2 SNEGSKA, per germline (reference sequence).

The sample in question was PBMCs from the stem cell graft donor, obtained from the stem cell graft. The gene calls are TRBV20-1 and TRBJ2-4; the match to TRBD2 covers 11 bases. This sequence originates from a human donor who donated a stem cell graft to a child with congenital amegakaryocytic thrombocytopenia. CDR3 nucleotides: TGCAGTGCCGAGGGGACTAGCGGACCCCAAGTAAACATTCAGTACTTC. Protein product: CSAEGTSGPQVNIQYF.